This T cell receptor (beta chain) was sequenced in a study of PD-1 blockade in mismatch repair-deficient tumors (dated by TCRdb to about 2017). Broadly, across the study: Between late 2013 and late 2016, 86 consecutive patients with 12 mismatch repair-deficient cancer types, all previously treated and progressing, were enrolled in the trial. Tumor-associated T cell clones in the peripheral blood of patients responding to PD-1 blockade were tracked using deep sequencing of TCR CDR3 regions. What the research found in general, with its limitations: Tumor-resident clones, often undetectable in blood before treatment, expanded rapidly after pembrolizumab and then contracted, generally before radiologic responses.

Library generation was performed with the immunoSEQ multiplex PCR assay. Here the immuneACCESS table is served through TCRdb, limited to in-frame sequences with V and J called. Missing clones are a known gap in these copies; in checked studies unresolved V genes cover under half, and the rest lacks a known reason. The sample has tens of thousands of clones on record, around 80% of them singletons. The top ten clones comprise 3% to 3.5% of the sample. In regard to this clone: There is no known antigen for this receptor. Base qualities are not at hand, and no much larger clone is one base apart.

Via the germline V gene, CDR1 is SGHRS and CDR2 YFSETQ. From the cysteine through the phenylalanine, the CDR3 covers 12 amino acids. The retained sequence is limited to the CDR3, 36 bases, with the frame set at the first base. V is pared back by 5 bases and J by 3 bases, with 8 bases lying between the germline termini. For every enrolled patient, mismatch repair deficiency was confirmed by either polymerase chain reaction or immunohistochemistry. TCR sequencing was performed for three patients who responded to pembrolizumab therapy. The phase II trial prospectively evaluated PD-1 blockade with pembrolizumab in advanced mismatch repair-deficient cancers, independent of tissue of origin. Peripheral blood T cell samples were serially collected before and at multiple times after PD-1 blockade was started. Blood sampling time points were reported as weeks after the first dose of pembrolizumab.

This receptor was identified in an adult with mismatch repair-deficient cancer. Sample: peripheral blood, taken 4 weeks after starting pembrolizumab. The chain employs TRBV5-1 and TRBJ1-1; a tentative D match to TRBD1 spans 6 bases. The nucleotide sequence reads as follows: TGCGCCAGCAGGGGGGGGCACACTGAAGCTTTCTTT. This encodes CASRGGHTEAFF.